Given below is one T cell receptor beta chain in context. This entry comes from a study of OX40 agonist ivuxolimab in advanced cancers. Study in general: A history of anti-PD-1, anti-PD-L1 or anti-CTLA-4 therapy was acceptable, and roughly 40% had some.

Here immunoSEQ multiplex PCR was the method, and the copy in TCRdb shows in-frame clones only, minus some. The profile shows some 49,000 clones, approximately 91% of them singletons. Germline CDR1 and CDR2: LNHDA and SQIVND (reference sequence). The V gene lost 5 bases and the J gene lost 0 bases, with 11 bases spanning the gap. The CDR3 length is 14 residues. The chain carries TRBV19 and TRBJ2-7, with D possibly matching TRBD2 (5 bases). The sequence was obtained from an adult with an advanced solid tumor such as melanoma, head and neck, liver or kidney cancer. Sequenced material: CD4+ or CD8+ T cells sorted from blood, taken in a trial of the OX40 agonist ivuxolimab. CDR3 region: CASSRGRSSYEQYF. In nucleotides, the CDR3 is TGTGCCAGTAGTCGAGGGCGGAGCTCCTACGAGCAGTACTTC.